The next 8 T cell receptor beta chains were all read from a single sample in a study of blood T cell repertoires in COVID-19. Only in-frame clones appear in the TCRdb table, and some are missing; sequencing was by immunoSEQ multiplex PCR. This table has more than 200,000 clones, about 91% appearing once. Sample: peripheral blood. The receptors derive from a young woman with COVID-19, enrolled during active disease.

This clone was seen only a few times. The gene calls are TRBV7-9 and TRBJ2-2, with D tentatively TRBD2 (6 bases). CDR1 is SEHNR and CDR2 is FQNEAQ in the germline V gene (reference sequence). The CDR3 length is 14 residues. Trimming cost V 5 bases and J 5 bases, with 12 bases left between them. CDR3 in amino acids: CASSPVAGTGELFF. The CDR3 DNA follows: TGTGCCAGCAGCCCAGTTGCGGGGACCGGGGAGCTGTTTTTT.

The gene calls are TRBV7-9 and TRBJ2-3; a possible D gene is TRBD2 (6 bases). Trimming removed 4 bases from V and 6 bases from J, with 20 bases in between. The CDR3 runs 16 residues. Germline loops: CDR1 SEHNR, CDR2 FQNEAQ (reference sequence). DNA for the CDR3: TGTGCCAGCAGCTCCCGGGACTTGGAGTTCACGGATACGCAGTATTTT. Amino acid sequence: CASSSRDLEFTDTQYF.

About this clone: The same CDR3 also results from other DNA sequences found in this sample. V gene TRBV28 combines with J gene TRBJ1-5; 8 nucleotides line up with TRBD1. CDR1 MDHEN and CDR2 SYDVKM come from the germline V gene. The V segment lost 6 bases and the J segment 3 bases; nucleotides outside the gene matches: 13. The length of the CDR3 is 17 residues. This chain's CDR3 is CASRSGQVINLNQPQHF. The CDR3 DNA sequence: TGTGCCAGCAGGTCGGGACAGGTCATCAACCTCAATCAGCCCCAGCATTTT.

This clone appeared a few times. The chain recombines TRBV10-3 with TRBJ1-6; 9 positions agree with TRBD1. The CDR3 length is 15 residues. V shed 1 base and J 10 bases; nucleotides not matched to a gene: 5. The germline gives CDR1 ENHRY, CDR2 SYGVKD. CDR3 residues: CAISELGQGDSPLHF. CDR3 coding DNA: TGTGCCATCAGTGAGTTGGGACAGGGTGACTCACCCCTCCACTTT.

This clone has only a few counts. The chain has TRBV19 and TRBJ1-5; 8 positions match TRBD1. V lost 4 bases to trimming and J lost 7 bases; unmatched junction nucleotides: 9. In germline, CDR1 is LNHDA, CDR2 SQIVND (reference sequence). The CDR3 extends over 15 amino acids. CDR3 nucleotides: TGTGCCAGTAGTAACCCGACAGGGGTCGGGCAGCCCCAGCATTTT. Its translation is CASSNPTGVGQPQHF.

The CDR3: CASRTALASNQPQHF. The CDR3 region has the DNA TGTGCCAGTAGAACAGCCCTAGCGAGCAATCAGCCCCAGCATTTT. The rearrangement uses TRBV19 and TRBJ1-5, with D hard to call. The CDR3 has 15 amino acids. The V gene's germline CDR1 is LNHDA and CDR2 SQIVND (reference sequence). The V gene lost 6 bases and the J gene lost 1 base, with 13 bases spanning the gap.

In its sample, this clone was seen once. The chain is built from TRBV3-1 (or the pseudogene TRBV3-2) and TRBJ1-2; 7 bases map to TRBD1. V shed 2 bases, J shed 2 bases, and the junction held 5 bases outside the gene matches. In germline, CDR1 is LGHDT, CDR2 YNNKEL (reference sequence). CDR3 size: 15 residues. The CDR3 here is CASSQMPTGNYGYTF. The DNA for the CDR3 is TGTGCCAGCAGCCAAATGCCGACAGGGAACTATGGCTACACCTTC.

The rearrangement links TRBV7-8 to TRBJ2-1, with D possibly being TRBD2 (6 bases). CDR3 size: 15 residues. Germline assignment: CDR1 SGHVS and CDR2 FQNEAQ. Trimming removed 1 base at V and 6 bases at J, with 13 bases between. The CDR3 bases are TGTGCCAGCAGCTTAGAGGCGGGATTGCGCAATGAGCAGTTCTTC. This codes for CASSLEAGLRNEQFF.